This entry lists 14 T cell receptor beta chains sequenced from one sample in a study of cytomegalovirus exposure and HLA in healthy donors. Primers included in the PCR were 60 Vbeta and 13 Jbeta primers. Produced via immunoSEQ multiplex PCR; TCRdb's table is partial and in-frame only. The table has roughly 100,000 clones, around 80% seen once. Specimen: PBMCs. All receptors derive from a man between 25 and 39 years old in good health and CMV-seropositive.

This rearrangement joins TRBV19 to TRBJ2-5; 7 nucleotides align to TRBD1. V trimming: 6 bases; J trimming: 1 base; junction bases outside the gene matches: 5. The germline CDR1 and CDR2 sequences are LNHDA and SQIVND (reference sequence). The CDR3 length is 14 residues. The CDR3: CASSTGEFQETQYF. The CDR3 DNA reads as TGTGCCAGTAGCACAGGGGAGTTCCAAGAGACCCAGTACTTC.

This chain uses TRBV6-6 with TRBJ1-5; 9 nucleotides align to TRBD1. There are 16 residues in the CDR3. After removal of 6 bases from V and 7 bases from J, the junction contained 13 bases not matched to a gene. Germline CDR1 and CDR2: MNHNY and SVGAGI (reference sequence). As DNA, the CDR3 is TGTGCCAGCAGGTCCCACCCGGGACAGGGTGAACAGCCCCAGCATTTT. It encodes CASRSHPGQGEQPQHF.

This chain links TRBV2 with TRBJ1-5; 7 bases map to TRBD1. The CDR3 is made up of 13 amino acids. The V gene's germline CDR1 is SNHLY and CDR2 FYNNEI. Unmatched junction bases numbered 8, after V lost 6 bases and J lost 9 bases. CDR3 DNA sequence: TGTGCCAGCAGAGGACAGGTTCGAGGGCCCCAGCATTTT. Translating gives CASRGQVRGPQHF. Full variable domain (outside the CDR3, taken from reference TRBV2 and TRBJ1-5): EPEVTQTPSHQVTQMGQEVILRCVPISNHLYFYWYRQILGQKVEFLVSFYNNEISEKSEIFDDQFSVERPDGSNFTLKIRSTKLEDSAMYFCASRGQVRGPQHFGDGTRLSIL.

V is TRBV2 and J is TRBJ1-6, with 7 bases matching TRBD1. The germline V gene encodes CDR1 SNHLY and CDR2 FYNNEI. Germline trimming cut 4 bases from V and 7 bases from J; bases unmatched to any gene: 7. This CDR3 contains 15 residues. The CDR3 DNA reads TGTGCCAGCAGTGTGTACAGGGGAGGAAATTCACCCCTCCACTTT. Residues: CASSVYRGGNSPLHF.

This clone was recorded only once. This chain joins TRBV11-2 and TRBJ1-4; D remains ambiguous. CDR3 length: 12 residues. The V gene lost 0 bases and the J gene lost 8 bases, with 4 bases spanning the gap. Germline CDR1 is SGHAT and CDR2 is FQNNGV. Written as DNA, the CDR3 is TGTGCCAGCAGCTTAGATCGGGAAAAACTGTTTTTT. The encoded protein is CASSLDREKLFF. The full variable domain, rest sourced from reference TRBV11-2 and TRBJ1-4, is EAGVAQSPRYKIIEKRQSVAFWCNPISGHATLYWYQQILGQGPKLLIQFQNNGVVDDSQLPKDRFSAERLKGVDSTLKIQPAKLEDSAVYLCASSLDREKLFFGSGTQLSVL.

The chain carries TRBV2 and TRBJ2-3; the match to TRBD1 covers 7 bases. CDR1 is SNHLY and CDR2 is FYNNEI in the germline V gene. V dropped 10 bases and J dropped 0; count of bases not matched to a gene: 7. This CDR3 has 14 amino acids. DNA for the CDR3: TGTGCCACCCAAAGGGGGCCTAGCACAGATACGCAGTATTTT. It codes for CATQRGPSTDTQYF.

The chain links TRBV28 to TRBJ1-1; D may be TRBD1 (6 bases). There are 13 residues in the CDR3. The germline V and J ends were trimmed by 6 bases and 4 bases, with 12 bases remaining between them. Germline values: CDR1 MDHEN, CDR2 SYDVKM. The CDR3 DNA reads TGTGCCAGCAGGTGGGGGCGGACCACTGAAGCTTTCTTT. Protein sequence: CASRWGRTTEAFF. Variable domain in full (rest from reference TRBV28 and TRBJ1-1): DVKVTQSSRYLVKRTGEKVFLECVQDMDHENMFWYRQDPGLGLRLIYFSYDVKMKEKGDIPEGYSVSREKKERFSLILESASTNQTSMYLCASRWGRTTEAFFGQGTRLTVV.

The chain is built from TRBV5-4 and TRBJ2-5; 8 nucleotides agree with TRBD2. V dropped 3 bases and J dropped 5; count of bases not matched to a gene: 15. This CDR3 comprises 17 residues. The germline CDR1 and CDR2 sequences are SGHNT and YYREEE (reference sequence). The chain's CDR3 is CASSSAGGTRRMETQYF. CDR3 sequence (DNA): TGTGCCAGCAGCTCCGCCGGCGGGACTAGAAGGATGGAGACCCAGTACTTC.

The V gene is TRBV4-2, the J gene TRBJ2-5, with D possibly being TRBD2 (7 bases). The CDR3 runs 14 residues. Trimming cost V 5 bases and J 5 bases, with 15 bases left between them. The germline V gene encodes CDR1 LGHNA and CDR2 YNFKEQ. The CDR3 region is CASSSRGAQETQYF. Written as DNA, the CDR3 is TGTGCCAGCAGCAGCCGGGGGGCTCAGGAGACCCAGTACTTC.

In regard to this clone: Within the sample, other DNA sequences also encode this same CDR3. The chain employs TRBV13 and TRBJ1-2; TRBD1 agrees at 9 bases. V lost 6 bases to trimming and J lost 5 bases; unmatched junction nucleotides: 10. The CDR3 loop spans 15 amino acids. CDR1 and CDR2 from the germline V gene are PRHDT and FYEKMQ (reference sequence). The CDR3 DNA sequence: TGTGCCAGCAGGGCCGGGACAGGGTTGCTTTATGGCTACACCTTC. Its protein is CASRAGTGLLYGYTF.

The V call is TRBV7-9, the J call TRBJ1-4; TRBD1 might be the D (6 bases). The CDR3 runs 15 residues. V was clipped by 5 bases and J by 8 bases, with 18 bases between them. Germline CDR1 is SEHNR and CDR2 is FQNEAQ (reference sequence). The CDR3 sequence is CASSLSLGAEEKLFF. The CDR3 DNA sequence: TGTGCCAGCAGCCTAAGCTTGGGGGCGGAGGAAAAACTGTTTTTT.

This chain joins TRBV7-2 and TRBJ1-2; 7 positions match TRBD1. The germline V gene has CDR1 SGHTA and CDR2 FQGNSA. V shed 5 bases, J shed 6 bases, and the junction held 9 bases outside the gene matches. The CDR3 has 14 residues. Written as DNA, the CDR3 is TGTGCCAGCAGCATAGAATACAGGGGTAATGGCTACACCTTC. Encoded protein: CASSIEYRGNGYTF.

The V gene is TRBV2, the J gene TRBJ2-2; D is unresolved. There are 15 residues in the CDR3. CDR1 and CDR2 from the germline V gene are SNHLY and FYNNEI. The V end was cut by 5 bases, the J end by 1 base, with 11 bases between. Here the CDR3 DNA reads TGTGCCAGCAGTCCATCGCCAGGGAACACCGGGGAGCTGTTTTTT. Encoded protein: CASSPSPGNTGELFF.

This chain links TRBV27 with TRBJ2-1; TRBD2 is a possible D gene (5 bases). Trimming stripped 4 bases from V and 5 bases from J, with 9 bases between. The germline gives CDR1 MNHEY, CDR2 SMNVEV (reference sequence). The CDR3 is made up of 13 amino acids. CDR3 coding DNA: TGTGCCAGCAGTTGGACTCAGAACAATGAGCAGTTCTTC. It encodes CASSWTQNNEQFF.